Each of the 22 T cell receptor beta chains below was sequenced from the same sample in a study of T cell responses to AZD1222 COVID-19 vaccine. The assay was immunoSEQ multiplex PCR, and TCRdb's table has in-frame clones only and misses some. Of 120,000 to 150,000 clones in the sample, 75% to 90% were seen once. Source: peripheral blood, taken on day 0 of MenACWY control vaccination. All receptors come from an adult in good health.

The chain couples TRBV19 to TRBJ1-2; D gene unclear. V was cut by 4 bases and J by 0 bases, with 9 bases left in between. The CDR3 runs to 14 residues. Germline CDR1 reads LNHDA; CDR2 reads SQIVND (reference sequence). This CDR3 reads CASSSTRSNYGYTF. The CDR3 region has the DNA TGTGCCAGTAGTAGTACTCGGTCTAACTATGGCTACACCTTC.

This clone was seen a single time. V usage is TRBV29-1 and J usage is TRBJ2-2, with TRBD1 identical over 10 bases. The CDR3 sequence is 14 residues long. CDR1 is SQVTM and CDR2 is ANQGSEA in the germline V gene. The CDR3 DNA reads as TGCTGCGCTGGACAGGGGGGGAGCACCGGGGAGCTGTTTTTT. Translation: CCAGQGGSTGELFF.

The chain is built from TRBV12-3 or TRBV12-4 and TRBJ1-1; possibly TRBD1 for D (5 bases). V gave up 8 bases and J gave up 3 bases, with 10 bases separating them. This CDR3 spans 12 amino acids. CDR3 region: CASGRDYTEAFF. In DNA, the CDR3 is TGTGCCAGCGGCAGGGATTACACTGAAGCTTTCTTT.

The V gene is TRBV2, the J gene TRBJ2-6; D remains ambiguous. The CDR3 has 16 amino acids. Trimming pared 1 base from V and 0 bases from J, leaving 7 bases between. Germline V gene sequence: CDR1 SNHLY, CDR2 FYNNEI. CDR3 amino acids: CASSEGSVSGANVLTF. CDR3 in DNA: TGTGCCAGCAGTGAAGGTTCGGTCTCTGGGGCCAACGTCCTGACTTTC.

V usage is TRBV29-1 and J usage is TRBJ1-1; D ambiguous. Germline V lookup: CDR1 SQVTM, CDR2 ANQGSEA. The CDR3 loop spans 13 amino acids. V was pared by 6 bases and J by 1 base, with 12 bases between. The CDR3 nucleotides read TGCAGCGTGGCCGGGGTCCCGAACACTGAAGCTTTCTTT. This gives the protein CSVAGVPNTEAFF. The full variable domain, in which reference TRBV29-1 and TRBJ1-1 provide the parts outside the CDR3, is SAVISQKPSRDICQRGTSLTIQCQVDSQVTMMFWYRQQPGQSLTLIATANQGSEATYESGFVIDKFPISRPNLTFSTLTVSNMSPEDSSIYLCSVAGVPNTEAFFGQGTRLTVV.

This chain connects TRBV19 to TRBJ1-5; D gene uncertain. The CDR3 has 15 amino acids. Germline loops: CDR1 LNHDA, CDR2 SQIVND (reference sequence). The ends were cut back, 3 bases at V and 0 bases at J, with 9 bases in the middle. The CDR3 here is CASSIGPYSNQPQHF. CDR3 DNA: TGTGCCAGTAGTATCGGACCGTATAGCAATCAGCCCCAGCATTTT.

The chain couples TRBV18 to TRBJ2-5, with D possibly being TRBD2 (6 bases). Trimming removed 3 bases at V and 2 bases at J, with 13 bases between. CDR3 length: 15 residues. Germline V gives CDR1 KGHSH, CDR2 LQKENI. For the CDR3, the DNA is TGTGCCAGCTCACCGCTATCCGGGAGACAAGAGACCCAGTACTTC. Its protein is CASSPLSGRQETQYF.

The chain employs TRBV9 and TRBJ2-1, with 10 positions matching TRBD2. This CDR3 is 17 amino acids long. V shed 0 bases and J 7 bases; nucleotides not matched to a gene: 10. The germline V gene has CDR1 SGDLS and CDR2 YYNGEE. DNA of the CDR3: TGTGCCAGCAGCGTAGGCAGCGGGGGGGCGCGTCAAAATGAGCAGTTCTTC. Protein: CASSVGSGGARQNEQFF.

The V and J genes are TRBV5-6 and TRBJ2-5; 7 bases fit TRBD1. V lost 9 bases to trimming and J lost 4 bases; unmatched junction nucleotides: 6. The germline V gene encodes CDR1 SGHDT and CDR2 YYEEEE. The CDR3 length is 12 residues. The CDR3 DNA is TGTGCCACCACCACAGGGGTAGAGACCCAGTACTTC. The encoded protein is CATTTGVETQYF. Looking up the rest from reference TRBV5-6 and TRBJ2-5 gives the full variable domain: DAGVTQSPTHLIKTRGQQVTLRCSPKSGHDTVSWYQQALGQGPQFIFQYYEEEERQRGNFPDRFSGHQFPNYSSELNVNALLLGDSALYLCATTTGVETQYFGPGTRLLVL.

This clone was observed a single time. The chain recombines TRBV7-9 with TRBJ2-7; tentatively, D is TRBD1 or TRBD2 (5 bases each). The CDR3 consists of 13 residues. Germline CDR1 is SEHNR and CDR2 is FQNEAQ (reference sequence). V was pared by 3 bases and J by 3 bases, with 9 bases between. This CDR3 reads CASSFREHYEQYF. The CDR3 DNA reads TGTGCCAGCAGCTTCAGGGAGCACTACGAGCAGTACTTC.

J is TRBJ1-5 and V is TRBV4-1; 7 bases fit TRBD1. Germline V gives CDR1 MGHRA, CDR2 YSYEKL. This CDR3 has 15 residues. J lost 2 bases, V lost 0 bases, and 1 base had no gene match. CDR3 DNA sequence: TGCGCCAGCAGCCAAGAAAGGGGGCGCAATCAGCCCCAGCATTTT. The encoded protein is CASSQERGRNQPQHF.

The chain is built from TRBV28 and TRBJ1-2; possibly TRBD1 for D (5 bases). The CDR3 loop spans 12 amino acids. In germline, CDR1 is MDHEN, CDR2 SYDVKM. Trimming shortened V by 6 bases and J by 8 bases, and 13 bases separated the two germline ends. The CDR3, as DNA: TGTGCCAGCAGCTCCGGGACTGAAGGCTACACCTTC. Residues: CASSSGTEGYTF.

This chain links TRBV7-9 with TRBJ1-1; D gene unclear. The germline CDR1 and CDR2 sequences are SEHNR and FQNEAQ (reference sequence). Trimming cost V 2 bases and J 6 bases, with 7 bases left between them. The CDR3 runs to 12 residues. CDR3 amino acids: CASSLIRAEAFF. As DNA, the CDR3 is TGTGCCAGCAGCTTAATTCGTGCTGAAGCTTTCTTT. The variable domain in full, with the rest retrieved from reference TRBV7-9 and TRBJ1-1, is DTGVSQNPRHKITKRGQNVTFRCDPISEHNRLYWYRQTLGQGPEFLTYFQNEAQLEKSRLLSDRFSAERPKGSFSTLEIQRTEQGDSAMYLCASSLIRAEAFFGQGTRLTVV.

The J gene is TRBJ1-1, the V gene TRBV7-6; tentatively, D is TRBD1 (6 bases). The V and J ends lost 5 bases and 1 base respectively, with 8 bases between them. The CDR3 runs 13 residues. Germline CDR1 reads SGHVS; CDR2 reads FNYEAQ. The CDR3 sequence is CASSQGQNTEAFF. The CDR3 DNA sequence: TGTGCCAGCAGCCAGGGACAGAACACTGAAGCTTTCTTT.

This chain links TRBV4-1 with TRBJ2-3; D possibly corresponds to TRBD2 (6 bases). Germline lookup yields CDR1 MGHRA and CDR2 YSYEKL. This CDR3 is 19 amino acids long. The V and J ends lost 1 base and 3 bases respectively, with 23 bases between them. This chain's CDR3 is CASSQGRRGGNDGTDTQYF. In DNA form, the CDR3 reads TGCGCCAGCAGCCAAGGACGACGTGGCGGGAATGACGGGACAGATACGCAGTATTTT.

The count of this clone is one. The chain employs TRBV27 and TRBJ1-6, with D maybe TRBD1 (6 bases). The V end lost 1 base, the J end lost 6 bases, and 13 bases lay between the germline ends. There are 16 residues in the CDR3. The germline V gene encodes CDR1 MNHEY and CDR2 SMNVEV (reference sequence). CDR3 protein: CASSLFAGALNSPLHF. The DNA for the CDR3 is TGTGCCAGCAGTTTATTCGCGGGGGCTCTTAATTCACCCCTCCACTTT.

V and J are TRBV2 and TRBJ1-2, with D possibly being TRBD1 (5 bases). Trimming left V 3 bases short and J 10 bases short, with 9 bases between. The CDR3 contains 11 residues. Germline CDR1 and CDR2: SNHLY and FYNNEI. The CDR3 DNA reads TGTGCCAGCAGTGAGCAGGGTCTCTACACCTTC. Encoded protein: CASSEQGLYTF.

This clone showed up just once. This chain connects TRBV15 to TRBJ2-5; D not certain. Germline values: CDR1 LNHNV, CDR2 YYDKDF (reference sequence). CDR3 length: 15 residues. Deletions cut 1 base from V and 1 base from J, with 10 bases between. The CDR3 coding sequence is TGTGCCACCAGCAGAGTGTCGGGTTTCCAAGAGACCCAGTACTTC. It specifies CATSRVSGFQETQYF.

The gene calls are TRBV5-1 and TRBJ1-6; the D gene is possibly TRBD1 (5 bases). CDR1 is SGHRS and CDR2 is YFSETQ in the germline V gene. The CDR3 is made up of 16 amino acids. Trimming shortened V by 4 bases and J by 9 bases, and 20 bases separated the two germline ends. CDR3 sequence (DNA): TGCGCCAGCAGCCAAACTTCCCGGGACCCTTTTTCACCCCTCCACTTT. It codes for CASSQTSRDPFSPLHF.

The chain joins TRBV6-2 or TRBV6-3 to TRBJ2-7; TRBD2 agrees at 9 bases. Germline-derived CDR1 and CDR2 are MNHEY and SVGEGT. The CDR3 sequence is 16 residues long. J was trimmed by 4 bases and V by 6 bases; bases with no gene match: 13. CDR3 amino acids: CASSTVAGGGRYEQYV. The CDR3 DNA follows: TGTGCCAGCAGCACAGTTGCGGGGGGGGGTCGTTACGAGCAGTACGTC.

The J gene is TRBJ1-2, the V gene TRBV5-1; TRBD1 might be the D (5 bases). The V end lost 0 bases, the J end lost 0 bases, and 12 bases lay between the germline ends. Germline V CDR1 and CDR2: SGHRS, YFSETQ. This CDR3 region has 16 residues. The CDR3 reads CASSLGQLLSNYGYTF. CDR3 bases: TGCGCCAGCAGCTTGGGACAGCTCTTGTCTAACTATGGCTACACCTTC.

The CDR3 is CASSLGSVVADTQYF. In DNA form, the CDR3 reads TGTGCCAGCAGCTTAGGTAGCGTAGTTGCAGATACGCAGTATTTT. This rearrangement joins TRBV7-3 to TRBJ2-3; tentative D call: TRBD2 (5 bases). CDR1 is SGHTA and CDR2 is FQGTGA in the germline V gene. The CDR3 has 15 residues. The V end was cut by 2 bases, the J end by 4 bases, with 13 bases between.